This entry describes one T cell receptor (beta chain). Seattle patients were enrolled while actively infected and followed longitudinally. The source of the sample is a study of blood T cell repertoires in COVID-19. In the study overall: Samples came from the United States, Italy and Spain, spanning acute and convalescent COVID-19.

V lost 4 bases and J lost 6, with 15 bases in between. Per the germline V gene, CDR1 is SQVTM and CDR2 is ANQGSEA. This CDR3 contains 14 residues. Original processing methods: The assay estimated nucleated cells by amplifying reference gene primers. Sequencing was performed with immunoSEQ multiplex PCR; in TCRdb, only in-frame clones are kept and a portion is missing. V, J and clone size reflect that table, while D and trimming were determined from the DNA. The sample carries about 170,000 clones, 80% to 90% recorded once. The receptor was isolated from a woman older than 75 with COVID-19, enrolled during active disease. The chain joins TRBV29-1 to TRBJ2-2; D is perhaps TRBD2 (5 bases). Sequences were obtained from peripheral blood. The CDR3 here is CSVASQFGAGELFF. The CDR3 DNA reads TGCAGCGTTGCTAGTCAGTTCGGGGCCGGGGAGCTGTTTTTT.